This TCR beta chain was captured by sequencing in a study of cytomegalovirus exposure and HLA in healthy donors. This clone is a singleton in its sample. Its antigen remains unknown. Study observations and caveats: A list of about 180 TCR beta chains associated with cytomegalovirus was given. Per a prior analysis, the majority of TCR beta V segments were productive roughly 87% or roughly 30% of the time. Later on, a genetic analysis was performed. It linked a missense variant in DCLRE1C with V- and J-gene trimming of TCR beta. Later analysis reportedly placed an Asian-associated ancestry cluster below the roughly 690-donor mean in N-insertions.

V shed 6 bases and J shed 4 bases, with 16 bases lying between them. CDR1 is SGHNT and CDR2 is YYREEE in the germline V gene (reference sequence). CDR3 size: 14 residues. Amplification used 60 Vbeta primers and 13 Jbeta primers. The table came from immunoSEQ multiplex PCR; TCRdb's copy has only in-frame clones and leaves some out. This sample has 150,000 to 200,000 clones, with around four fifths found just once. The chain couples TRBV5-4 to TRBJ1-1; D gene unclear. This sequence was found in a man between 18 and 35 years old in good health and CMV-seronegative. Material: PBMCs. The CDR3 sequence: CASTPGSGGTEAFF. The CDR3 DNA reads TGTGCCAGCACGCCGGGGTCGGGAGGCACTGAAGCTTTCTTT.